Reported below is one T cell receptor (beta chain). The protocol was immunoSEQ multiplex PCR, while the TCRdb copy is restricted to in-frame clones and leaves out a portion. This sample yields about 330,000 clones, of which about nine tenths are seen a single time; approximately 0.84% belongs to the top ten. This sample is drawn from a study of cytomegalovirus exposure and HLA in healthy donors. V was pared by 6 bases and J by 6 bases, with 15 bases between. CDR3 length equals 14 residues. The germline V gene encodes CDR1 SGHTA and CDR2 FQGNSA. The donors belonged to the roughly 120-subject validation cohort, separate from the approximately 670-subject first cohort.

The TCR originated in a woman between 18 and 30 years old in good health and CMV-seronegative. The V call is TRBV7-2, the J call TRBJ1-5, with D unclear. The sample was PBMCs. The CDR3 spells CASRIAGLRQPQHF. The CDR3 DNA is TGTGCCAGCAGGATTGCGGGGTTACGTCAGCCCCAGCATTTT.